This is a list of T cell receptor beta chains from one sample in a study of identical twins. TCRdb redid the calling of the 5' RACE reads with MiXCR, one entry per CDR3 protein. The sample holds about 260,000 distinct CDR3 sequences, about 7% seen once. The sample was also linked to a second study, of yellow fever vaccine responses in identical twins.

The sample consisted of memory (CD45RO+) T cells sorted from blood. The receptor set was obtained from a woman between 18 and 29 years old in good health. CDR3s include the opening cysteine and the closing phenylalanine or tryptophan. The order of the fields is J gene, D gene, V gene, clone size, CDR3 protein, CDR3 DNA. A D gene is named only where the DNA matches it firmly. Part of the rows lack a size; the others show once, few, many or a class for expanded clones.

>TRBJ2-2|.|TRBV20-1|.
CSAREVITGELFF
TGCAGTGCTAGAGAGGTCATTACCGGGGAGCTGTTTTTT
>TRBJ2-5|.|TRBV14|.
CASSQQVETQYF
TGTGCCAGCAGCCAACAAGTGGAGACCCAGTACTTC
>TRBJ1-4|.|TRBV11-2|.
CASSPSLGSEKLFF
TGTGCCAGCAGCCCCTCCCTAGGGAGTGAAAAACTGTTTTTT
>TRBJ2-3|TRBD1|TRBV5-1|few
CASSEGQGLDTQYF
TGCGCCAGCAGCGAGGGACAGGGACTAGATACGCAGTATTTT
>TRBJ1-1|TRBD1|TRBV4-1|many
CASAEGQFNTEAFF
TGCGCCAGCGCGGAGGGACAGTTCAACACTGAAGCTTTCTTT
>TRBJ2-5|.|TRBV5-5|many
CASSFFRQETQYF
TGTGCCAGCAGCTTTTTTCGACAAGAGACCCAGTACTTC
>TRBJ1-6|.|TRBV6-5|many
CASSYGREGSSPLHF
TGTGCCAGCAGTTACGGTCGGGAGGGTAGTTCACCCCTCCACTTT
>TRBJ1-3|TRBD1|TRBV20-1|few
CSARDRQGSGNTIYF
TGCAGTGCTAGAGACCGACAGGGGAGTGGAAACACCATATATTTT
>TRBJ1-2|.|TRBV7-6|.
CASSPAIYGYTF
TGTGCCAGCAGCCCAGCGATCTATGGCTACACCTTC
>TRBJ2-2|TRBD2|TRBV12-3/TRBV12-4|few
CASTQQAGGYTGELFF
TGTGCCAGCACCCAGCAGGCGGGAGGGTACACCGGGGAGCTGTTTTTT
>TRBJ1-1|TRBD1|TRBV13|many
CASSFFRQGIQNTEAFF
TGTGCCAGCAGCTTCTTTCGACAGGGCATCCAGAACACTGAAGCTTTCTTT
>TRBJ1-2|.|TRBV4-1|.
CASSLEEGTGGYTF
TGCGCCAGCAGCCTTGAGGAGGGAACTGGGGGCTACACCTTC
>TRBJ1-5|.|TRBV12-3/TRBV12-4|many
CASSLALHSNQPQHF
TGTGCCAGCAGTTTAGCGCTACATAGCAATCAGCCCCAGCATTTT
>TRBJ2-3|TRBD2|TRBV7-9|many
CASSLLAGGQDTQYF
TGTGCCAGCAGCTTACTAGCGGGGGGGCAAGATACGCAGTATTTT
>TRBJ2-1|.|TRBV5-1|many
CASSLGASYNEQFF
TGCGCCAGCAGCTTGGGTGCCTCCTACAATGAGCAGTTCTTC
>TRBJ1-4|.|TRBV4-1|many
CASSQDDLGGAKLFF
TGCGCCAGCAGCCAGGACGACCTAGGTGGCGCAAAACTGTTTTTT
>TRBJ1-4|TRBD1|TRBV20-1|few
CSARTGAGEKLFF
TGCAGTGCGCGGACAGGGGCGGGGGAAAAACTGTTTTTT
>TRBJ2-5|.|TRBV5-1|many
CASSLQGVQETQYF
TGCGCCAGCAGCTTACAGGGAGTCCAAGAGACCCAGTACTTC
>TRBJ1-2|.|TRBV24-1|many
CATSDSVTNYGYTF
TGTGCCACCAGTGATTCAGTAACTAACTATGGCTACACCTTC
>TRBJ1-1|.|TRBV6-4|many
CASSARENTEAFF
TGTGCCAGCAGTGCCCGGGAGAACACTGAAGCTTTCTTT
>TRBJ2-2|TRBD2|TRBV5-5|few
CASSSRIAGSGELFF
TGTGCCAGCAGCTCCCGGATAGCGGGATCCGGGGAGCTGTTTTTT
>TRBJ1-5|.|TRBV2|few
CASSGQEARQPQHF
TGTGCCAGCAGTGGACAGGAGGCTCGGCAGCCCCAGCATTTT
>TRBJ1-5|TRBD1|TRBV28|.
CASSSGTENNQPQHF
TGTGCCAGCAGCTCCGGGACAGAAAACAATCAGCCCCAGCATTTT
>TRBJ2-7|TRBD2|TRBV29-1|few
CSVEGPPGLAGAYEQYF
TGCAGCGTTGAAGGTCCCCCCGGACTAGCGGGAGCCTACGAGCAGTACTTC
>TRBJ2-5|.|TRBV14|few
CASSQAIGETQYF
TGTGCCAGCAGCCAAGCGATAGGGGAGACCCAGTACTTC
>TRBJ1-6|.|TRBV12-3/TRBV12-4|many
CASGPSYNSPLHF
TGTGCCAGCGGGCCCTCTTATAATTCACCCCTCCACTTT
>TRBJ2-2|.|TRBV29-1|many
CSVAGGGSYTGELFF
TGCAGCGTTGCGGGGGGCGGGAGTTACACCGGGGAGCTGTTTTTT
>TRBJ1-2|.|TRBV7-8|.
CASSLAEDVNYGYTF
TGTGCCAGCAGCTTAGCAGAGGACGTTAACTATGGCTACACCTTC
>TRBJ2-2|TRBD2|TRBV9|many
CASSPIPGLAGAANTGELFF
TGTGCCAGCAGCCCCATCCCGGGACTAGCGGGAGCGGCGAACACCGGGGAGCTGTTTTTT
>TRBJ2-7|.|TRBV29-1|few
CSGVGAGRGEQYF
TGCAGCGGGGTAGGGGCAGGGCGAGGCGAGCAGTACTTC
>TRBJ2-1|.|TRBV24-1|many
CATADGTYNEQFF
TGTGCCACCGCTGATGGGACCTACAATGAGCAGTTCTTC
>TRBJ2-5|TRBD2|TRBV3-1|few
CASSQVLGGGALFGEETQYF
TGTGCCAGCAGCCAAGTCCTGGGCGGGGGGGCCCTGTTCGGTGAAGAGACCCAGTACTTC
>TRBJ2-1|.|TRBV20-1|many
CSAERPGASYNEQFF
TGCAGTGCGGAGCGCCCCGGTGCCTCCTACAATGAGCAGTTCTTC
>TRBJ2-1|TRBD2|TRBV12-3/TRBV12-4|.
CASSTAGSGRAYNEQFF
TGTGCCAGCAGCACCGCTGGTAGCGGGAGGGCCTACAATGAGCAGTTCTTC
>TRBJ2-2|.|TRBV19|many
CASGTTNTGELFF
TGTGCCAGTGGGACAACGAACACCGGGGAGCTGTTTTTT
>TRBJ2-1|.|TRBV14|few
CASSRLGTSSYNEQFF
TGTGCCAGCAGCCGTCTCGGGACGAGCTCCTACAATGAGCAGTTCTTC
>TRBJ2-7|TRBD2|TRBV20-1|.
CSASVQAIAGRYEQYF
TGCAGTGCTAGCGTTCAGGCTATAGCGGGGCGCTACGAGCAGTACTTC
>TRBJ2-3|.|TRBV29-1|few
CSWGGTDTQYF
TGCAGCTGGGGGGGCACAGATACGCAGTATTTT
>TRBJ1-5|.|TRBV2|many
CASTADSNQPQHF
TGTGCCAGCACCGCCGATAGCAATCAGCCCCAGCATTTT
>TRBJ2-2|TRBD2|TRBV11-2|many
CASRHGLANTGELFF
TGTGCCAGCAGGCATGGACTAGCGAACACCGGGGAGCTGTTTTTT
>TRBJ1-2|.|TRBV9|few
CASSSTGPNSIYGYTF
TGTGCCAGCAGCTCGACGGGCCCCAACTCCATCTATGGCTACACCTTC
>TRBJ1-2|.|TRBV7-2|many
CASGGGSYGYTF
TGTGCCAGCGGGGGGGGCAGCTATGGCTACACCTTC
>TRBJ1-6|.|TRBV5-1|many
CASRHNSGFNSPLHF
TGCGCCAGCAGACATAATTCGGGATTTAATTCACCCCTCCACTTT
>TRBJ2-1|.|TRBV29-1|few
CSVDFDRGYNEQFF
TGCAGCGTTGATTTTGACAGAGGTTACAATGAGCAGTTCTTC
>TRBJ2-5|.|TRBV21-1|.
CASSGRTVLQETQYF
TGTGCCAGCAGCGGCCGGACAGTTCTCCAAGAGACCCAGTACTTC
>TRBJ2-1|TRBD1|TRBV5-6|few
CASSLGTGGVPDEQFF
TGTGCCAGCAGCTTGGGGACAGGGGGGGTCCCCGATGAGCAGTTCTTC
>TRBJ1-1|.|TRBV2|.
CASSEQGTGTEAFF
TGTGCCAGCAGTGAACAGGGGACGGGCACTGAAGCTTTCTTT
>TRBJ2-1|TRBD2|TRBV3-1|many
CASSRTSGRYDEQFF
TGTGCCAGCAGCCGGACTAGCGGGAGGTACGATGAGCAGTTCTTC
>TRBJ1-1|.|TRBV5-6|few
CASSLEVSNTEAFF
TGTGCCAGCAGCTTGGAGGTTTCGAACACTGAAGCTTTCTTT
>TRBJ2-5|TRBD2|TRBV20-1|many
CSAGRAGSMETQYF
TGCAGTGCTGGGAGAGCGGGGAGCATGGAGACCCAGTACTTC
>TRBJ2-3|.|TRBV24-1|few
CATGGGDGTDTQYF
TGTGCCACTGGGGGCGGGGATGGTACAGATACGCAGTATTTT
>TRBJ2-1|.|TRBV3-1|few
CASSHLNEQFF
TGTGCCAGCAGCCACCTCAATGAGCAGTTCTTC